The 7 T cell receptor beta chains below were found in one sample sequenced in a study of Ad26.COV2.S vaccination and SARS-CoV-2 variants. This table comes from immunoSEQ multiplex PCR, and its TCRdb copy is limited to in-frame clones, with some not included. The table has around 350,000 clones, 85% seen once. Sample treatment: some 19 received Ad26.COV2.S at low or high dose, single or two shots; about five received placebo; per-sample allocation not given. Specimen acquisition occurred on day 63 following the initial vaccine or placebo injection. Specimen: peripheral blood, collected in a trial of Ad26.COV2.S vaccine versus placebo. Receptor source: a person aged 18-65 years who received the Ad26.COV2.S COVID-19 vaccine or a placebo.

In DNA, the CDR3 is TGTGCCAGCAGCTTAGCTTGGCAGGGCCCCCTCTACAATGAGCAGTTCTTC. Translating it yields CASSLAWQGPLYNEQFF. The V call is TRBV7-2, the J call TRBJ2-1, with D perhaps TRBD1 (5 bases). This CDR3 comprises 17 residues. Germline lookup yields CDR1 SGHTA and CDR2 FQGNSA. The V end lost 0 bases, the J end lost 3 bases, and 15 bases lay between the germline ends.

This clone showed up just a few times. The chain couples TRBV19 to TRBJ2-2; D not certain. V was trimmed by 6 bases and J by 5 bases, leaving 16 bases between them. The CDR3 is 15 amino acids. CDR1 is LNHDA and CDR2 is SQIVND in the germline V gene (reference sequence). The CDR3 protein is CASRGFSTGTGELFF. The CDR3 DNA reads TGTGCCAGTAGAGGGTTCTCTACTGGTACCGGGGAGCTGTTTTTT.

There are a few counts of this clone. The CDR3 DNA reads TGTGCCAGCATCCGCACTAGACAGGGCCATGGCTACACCTTC. Its protein is CASIRTRQGHGYTF. J is TRBJ1-2 and V is TRBV28, with 7 bases fitting TRBD1. CDR3 length: 14 amino acids. Germline V gene sequence: CDR1 MDHEN, CDR2 SYDVKM. The V segment lost 7 bases and the J segment 6 bases; nucleotides outside the gene matches: 11.

V gene TRBV30 combines with J gene TRBJ1-1; the match to TRBD1 covers 9 bases. From germline, CDR1 is GTSNPN and CDR2 SVGIG (reference sequence). The CDR3 runs 13 residues. The junction had 1 base not matched to a gene; V was cut back by 5 bases and J by 0 bases. CDR3 protein: CAWGDRVNTEAFF. The CDR3 DNA reads as TGTGCCTGGGGGGACAGGGTGAACACTGAAGCTTTCTTT.

This clone was counted between two and nine times. The V and J genes are TRBV5-5 and TRBJ2-1, with D hard to call. CDR3 length: 13 residues. Germline CDR1 reads SGHKS; CDR2 reads YYEKEE (reference sequence). V was clipped by 3 bases and J by 3 bases, with 7 bases between them. For the CDR3, the DNA is TGTGCCAGCAGCTCCACGTTCTACAATGAGCAGTTCTTC. Translation: CASSSTFYNEQFF.

This sequence joins TRBV7-9 and TRBJ2-3; D possibly uses TRBD1 or TRBD2 (5 bases each). The CDR3 contains 14 residues. The V gene lost 8 bases and the J gene lost 6 bases, with 18 bases spanning the gap. Germline V gene data show CDR1 as SEHNR and CDR2 as FQNEAQ (reference sequence). The CDR3, as DNA: TGTGCCAGCGTCCGGGGCCTGATTACGGATACGCAGTATTTT. Residues: CASVRGLITDTQYF.

This chain links TRBV5-1 with TRBJ2-7; 11 nucleotides align to TRBD2. The CDR3 loop spans 18 amino acids. Trimming took 1 base from V and 4 from J; bases not matched to a gene: 13. CDR1 is SGHRS, CDR2 YFSETQ, per germline. CDR3 in amino acids: CASSLKRLAGGLQYEQYF. CDR3 sequence (DNA): TGCGCCAGCAGCTTGAAGAGGCTAGCGGGAGGACTACAGTACGAGCAGTACTTC.